Described below is a single T cell receptor (beta chain) sequence and its context. Its antigen remains unknown. The sample comes from a study of cytomegalovirus exposure and HLA in healthy donors. Whole-study results and caveats: Analysis performed later found roughly 17,000 TCR beta sequences associated with HLA alleles at 0.05 false discovery rate. It was reported that TCR beta sequences correctly inferred the HLA-A and HLA-B alleles for most subjects.

The PCR contained 60 Vbeta and 13 Jbeta primers. Generated by immunoSEQ multiplex PCR, the TCRdb table keeps only in-frame clones and is missing some. The data hold over 150,000 clones, with roughly 80% observed a single time. Trimming removed 5 bases from V and 0 bases from J, with 8 bases in between. The CDR3 totals 13 residues. CDR1 is ENHRY and CDR2 is SYGVKD in the germline V gene. The sample consisted of PBMCs. V usage is TRBV10-3 and J usage is TRBJ2-7; TRBD2 might be the D (6 bases). The TCR comes from a woman aged 50 to 60 in good health and CMV-seropositive. CDR3 protein: CAISPGGSYEQYF. The CDR3, as DNA: TGTGCCATCAGTCCCGGGGGCTCCTACGAGCAGTACTTC.